This is a list of T cell receptor beta chains from one sample in a study of chemoradiotherapy in HPV16-positive cancers. Sequenced by immunoSEQ multiplex PCR; TCRdb stores in-frame clones only, minus some. The repertoire holds about 6,400 clones, with under 80% as singletons. The starting material was tumor tissue, obtained from a patient who underwent chemoradiotherapy. Source of these receptors: a human donor with HPV-associated anogenital cancer. CDR3s include the opening cysteine and the closing phenylalanine or tryptophan. Fields, in order: J gene, clone size, D gene, V gene, CDR3 DNA, CDR3 protein. A D gene is named only where the DNA matches it firmly. Clone size, where shown, is once, few, many, or a class for clones that have expanded.

>TRBJ2-1|NA|NA|TRBV28
TGTGCCAGCAGTTTCCTACAGGCCTACAATGAGCAGTTCTTC
CASSFLQAYNEQFF
>TRBJ2-7|few|TRBD1|TRBV5-4
TGTGCCAGCAGCTGGGGACAGATGTACGAGCAGTACTTC
CASSWGQMYEQYF
>TRBJ1-2|NA|NA|TRBV28
TGTGCCAGCAGTCGACCCGGGGCTTTTTATGGCTACACCTTC
CASSRPGAFYGYTF
>TRBJ2-5|NA|NA|TRBV9
TGTGCCAGCAGCGTAGAGAGTAGACTACAAGAGACCCAGTACTTC
CASSVESRLQETQYF
>TRBJ1-1|NA|NA|TRBV7-9
TGTGCCAGCAGCTCGACACGATTTGAGAACACTGAAGCTTTCTTT
CASSSTRFENTEAFF
>TRBJ1-1|NA|NA|TRBV2
TGTGCCAGCAGCCTAGGACACGGGAAGGCTGAAGCTTTCTTT
CASSLGHGKAEAFF
>TRBJ2-1|once|TRBD2|TRBV14
TGTGCCAGCAGCCAGAACGTAGCGGGGGGGCCTTGGAATGAGCAGTTCTTC
CASSQNVAGGPWNEQFF
>TRBJ1-3|NA|NA|TRBV9
TGTGCCAGCAGCGTAAAACCGGGAAACACCATATATTTT
CASSVKPGNTIYF
>TRBJ1-2|NA|TRBD1|TRBV14
TGTGCCAGCAGCCGGACAGGGCAGGGCTACACCTTC
CASSRTGQGYTF
>TRBJ2-7|NA|TRBD1|TRBV4-2
TGTGCCAGCAGCCAGCGACAGGGCTACGAGCAGTACTTC
CASSQRQGYEQYF
>TRBJ2-7|NA|NA|TRBV9
TGTGCCAGCAGCGTAGCCCCAAACACGGGCGAGCAGTACTTC
CASSVAPNTGEQYF
>TRBJ1-3|NA|NA|TRBV5-1
TGCGCCAGCAGCTATGGGACACCTGGAAACACCATATATTTT
CASSYGTPGNTIYF
>TRBJ2-1|NA|NA|TRBV2
TGTGCCAGCAGTGATACGGCAGGAGTTTACAATGAGCAGTTCTTC
CASSDTAGVYNEQFF
>TRBJ1-3|NA|NA|TRBV7-2
TGTGCCAGCAGCTTAGATATCGGGGCTGGAAACACCATATATTTT
CASSLDIGAGNTIYF
>TRBJ2-3|few|NA|TRBV7-2
TGTGCCAGCGCAAGGGGGAGGGGGGCGTCTAGCACAGATACGCAGTATTTT
CASARGRGASSTDTQYF
>TRBJ2-3|few|TRBD1|TRBV5-4
TGTGCCAGCAGCTTGGCAGGACAGGGGGTAGATACGCAGTATTTT
CASSLAGQGVDTQYF
>TRBJ2-6|NA|TRBD1|TRBV19
TGTGCCAGTAGACCGGGACAGTTAACTGGGGCCAACGTCCTGACTTTC
CASRPGQLTGANVLTF
>TRBJ2-5|NA|NA|TRBV19
TGTGCCAGTAGTCTACATCAAGGAGAGACCCAGTACTTC
CASSLHQGETQYF
>TRBJ2-7|NA|NA|TRBV28
TGTGCCAGCAGGGAGACTGGGAGCTCCTACGAGCAGTACTTC
CASRETGSSYEQYF
>TRBJ2-5|NA|NA|TRBV28
TGTGCCAGCAGTTTGGGCGCAGGGTTACGGGGCCAAGAGACCCAGTACTTC
CASSLGAGLRGQETQYF
>TRBJ1-1|NA|NA|TRBV30
TGTGCCTGGAGTTTGACACGAGAAGCTTTCTTT
CAWSLTREAFF
>TRBJ2-1|NA|NA|TRBV5-1
TGCGCCAGCAGCCCCCGGGGGATACTGGCTAGCTCCTACAATGAGCAGTTCTTC
CASSPRGILASSYNEQFF
>TRBJ2-7|once|NA|TRBV5-1
TGCGCCAGCAGCTTTGTAGGGCAGGTGGACGAGCAGTACTTC
CASSFVGQVDEQYF
>TRBJ2-2|NA|NA|TRBV9
TGTGCCAGCAGCGCCCGGAGGGGTCGGGAAACCGGGGAGCTGTTTTTT
CASSARRGRETGELFF
>TRBJ2-7|NA|NA|TRBV19
TGTGCCAGTAGTATGGCCAGTTCCTACGAGCAGTACTTC
CASSMASSYEQYF
>TRBJ2-2|NA|NA|TRBV7-6
TGTGCCAGCGGCGGGGCCCGCCTCACCGGGGAGCTGTTTTTT
CASGGARLTGELFF
>TRBJ1-2|NA|NA|TRBV9
TGTGCCAGCAGCTGGGGACGTCAGGGCCTCTATGGCTACACCTTC
CASSWGRQGLYGYTF
>TRBJ2-7|NA|NA|TRBV6-5
TGTGCCAGCAGCGAGCGGAACGAGCAGTACTTC
CASSERNEQYF
>TRBJ1-5|NA|TRBD1|TRBV28
TGTGCCAGCAGATCGTGGGGACAGCAAAATCAGCCCCAGCATTTT
CASRSWGQQNQPQHF
>TRBJ2-7|NA|TRBD2|TRBV5-1
TGCGCCAGCAAGCGGGGGGATTCCTACGAGCAGTACTTC
CASKRGDSYEQYF
>TRBJ2-7|NA|NA|TRBV7-8
TGTGCCAGCACGGACACGTCCTCCTCCTACGAGCAGTACTTC
CASTDTSSSYEQYF
>TRBJ1-4|NA|TRBD1|TRBV30
TGTGCCTGGCAGGGGGTGGATGAAAAACTGTTTTTT
CAWQGVDEKLFF
>TRBJ1-1|NA|NA|TRBV7-3
TGTGCCAGCAGCTTAACGCGACTGGGCCCCCAAGAGACTGAAGCTTTCTTT
CASSLTRLGPQETEAFF
>TRBJ2-7|NA|NA|TRBV7-6
TGTGCCAGCAGCTTAGAGGCGGGTAGGAGCTCCTACGAGCAGTACTTC
CASSLEAGRSSYEQYF
>TRBJ1-1|NA|NA|TRBV7-9
TGTGCCAGCAGCTCCCCCCCGAACACTGAAGCTTTCTTT
CASSSPPNTEAFF
>TRBJ2-2|NA|NA|TRBV5-1
TGCGCCAGCAGCTTGGCTCCAGGTGCGGCCGGGGAGCTGTTTTTT
CASSLAPGAAGELFF
>TRBJ2-5|few|NA|TRBV29-1
TGCAGCGTTGTGATGAGAGAGACCCAGTACTTC
CSVVMRETQYF
>TRBJ2-5|NA|NA|TRBV6-5
TGTGCCAGCAGTTATCTCTCCACCAGACTTCAAGAGACCCAGTACTTC
CASSYLSTRLQETQYF
>TRBJ2-1|NA|NA|TRBV2
TGTGCCAGCATTGCGGGCGTTCACAATGAGCAGTTCTTC
CASIAGVHNEQFF
>TRBJ1-2|NA|NA|TRBV30
TGTTTAAGGCGGAACTATGGCTACACCTTC
CLRRNYGYTF
>TRBJ1-1|few|NA|TRBV28
TGTGCCAGCAGTTTGGTGCGGAACGGTGAAGCTTTCTTT
CASSLVRNGEAFF
>TRBJ2-5|NA|TRBD1|TRBV4-2
TGTGCCAGCAGCCAGGGACAGGGGGAAGAGACCCAGTACTTC
CASSQGQGEETQYF
>TRBJ1-1|NA|NA|TRBV5-1
TGCGCCAGCAGCTTGGTTCCGGGGTCACACACTGAAGCTTTCTTT
CASSLVPGSHTEAFF